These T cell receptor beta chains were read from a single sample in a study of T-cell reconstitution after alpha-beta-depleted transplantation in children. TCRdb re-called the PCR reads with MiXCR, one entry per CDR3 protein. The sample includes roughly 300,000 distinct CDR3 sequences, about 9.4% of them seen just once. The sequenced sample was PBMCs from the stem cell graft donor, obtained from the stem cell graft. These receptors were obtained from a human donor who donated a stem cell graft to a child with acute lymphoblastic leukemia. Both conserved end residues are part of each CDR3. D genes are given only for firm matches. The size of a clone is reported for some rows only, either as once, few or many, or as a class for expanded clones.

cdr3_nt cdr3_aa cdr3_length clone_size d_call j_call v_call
TGTGCCAGCAGCACCCGACTAGCGGGAGGCTACAATGAGCAGTTCTTC CASSTRLAGGYNEQFF 16 few TRBD2 TRBJ2-1 TRBV11-3
TGCGCCAGCAGCATAGGGACAGGGTGGAACATTCAGTACTTC CASSIGTGWNIQYF 14 many TRBD1 TRBJ2-4 TRBV4-1
TGTGCCAGCAGTTGGGCGGACGCTAATGAAAAACTGTTTTTT CASSWADANEKLFF 14 - - TRBJ1-4 TRBV7-9
TGCAGTGCTAGAGACGTCACTGACAGGGGGATGTTCTACGAGCAGTACTTC CSARDVTDRGMFYEQYF 17 few TRBD1 TRBJ2-7 TRBV20-1
TGTGCCAGCAGCCGACAGGGAAATTCACCCCTCCACTTT CASSRQGNSPLHF 13 - TRBD1 TRBJ1-6 TRBV6-1
TGTGCCAGCAGCACCGGACTAGCTACTTCAGATACGCAGTATTTT CASSTGLATSDTQYF 15 - TRBD2 TRBJ2-3 TRBV7-3
TGTGCCAGCAGCCCCCGGGGTACTTTAGCGGAGAACACAGATACGCAGTATTTT CASSPRGTLAENTDTQYF 18 few - TRBJ2-3 TRBV11-2
TGCGCCAGCAGGGTAAGGGGCAGCGACACTGAAGCTTTCTTT CASRVRGSDTEAFF 14 few - TRBJ1-1 TRBV5-1
TGTGCCAGCAGTTTAGGGACAGACTACGAGCAGTACTTC CASSLGTDYEQYF 13 many TRBD1 TRBJ2-7 TRBV27
TGTGCCATGGGCCCCGGGACAGGGTTGATCGGGGAGCTGTTTTTT CAMGPGTGLIGELFF 15 - - TRBJ2-2 TRBV8-2
TGTGCCAGCAGGGACGGGCTAGCGTCATCCAATGAGCAGTTCTTC CASRDGLASSNEQFF 15 - - TRBJ2-1 TRBV6-1
TGTGCCAGCAGTCCACGAAAGGTGGCGGGCGAAGAGACCCAGTACTTC CASSPRKVAGEETQYF 16 many - TRBJ2-5 TRBV28
TGCGCCAGCAGCCAAGAAACTAGCGGTCTCACAGATACGCAGTATTTT CASSQETSGLTDTQYF 16 many TRBD2 TRBJ2-3 TRBV4-3
TGCGCCAGCAGCTTGGGACCCTTGACAGGGAGGTCTTATCAGCCCCAGCATTTT CASSLGPLTGRSYQPQHF 18 - TRBD1 TRBJ1-5 TRBV5-1
TGTGCCAGCAGCAACGTACTGGCGGGAGGAGGAGATACGCAGTATTTT CASSNVLAGGGDTQYF 16 - TRBD2 TRBJ2-3 TRBV7-8
TGTGCCAGCAGTTTAGGACTAGATCCCTACGAGCAGTACTTC CASSLGLDPYEQYF 14 many TRBD2 TRBJ2-7 TRBV28
TGTGCCGGGAGACAGACCGCCCCTAGCACCGGGGAGCTGTTTTTT CAGRQTAPSTGELFF 15 few - TRBJ2-2 TRBV7-2
TGTGCCAGCAGGCCATCCCTAGCGGGAGCTGGCAATGAGCAGTTCTTC CASRPSLAGAGNEQFF 16 many TRBD2 TRBJ2-1 TRBV6-1
TGTGCCAGCAGCTTAGTGCAAGTAGGTGGGCCAGGGGAGACCCAGTACTTC CASSLVQVGGPGETQYF 17 many - TRBJ2-5 TRBV7-9
TGCAGTGCTTCCCAGGGGGCGCAGGCCAATGAGCAGTTCTTC CSASQGAQANEQFF 14 few TRBD1 TRBJ2-1 TRBV20-1
TGTGCCAGCAGCCCCCCTGGGCTAGCGGGAGGACTTAGCTCCTACAATGAGCAGTTCTTC CASSPPGLAGGLSSYNEQFF 20 many TRBD2 TRBJ2-1 TRBV5-6
TGTGCCAGCAGCTTAATGGGCCGCAATCAGCCCCAGCATTTT CASSLMGRNQPQHF 14 - - TRBJ1-5 TRBV7-9
TGCGCCAGCAGTGAGGCGGACGACGCCGGGGAGCTGTTTTTT CASSEADDAGELFF 14 few - TRBJ2-2 TRBV10-1
TGCGCCAGCAGCCCTTGGGTTAGCTCCTACGAGCAGTACTTC CASSPWVSSYEQYF 14 once - TRBJ2-7 TRBV5-1
TGTGCCAGCAGTCCCTTGACAGGGCTCTCTGGGGCCAACGTCCTGACTTTC CASSPLTGLSGANVLTF 17 many TRBD1 TRBJ2-6 TRBV28
TGCAGTGCTCGTGCGGGACAGGGGCTCTACGAGCAGTACTTC CSARAGQGLYEQYF 14 - TRBD1 TRBJ2-7 TRBV20-1
TGCAGCGTTCAAACCGACTTGAACACTGAAGCTTTCTTT CSVQTDLNTEAFF 13 - - TRBJ1-1 TRBV29-1
TGTGCCAGCATGTTGACTGATAACTATGGCTACACCTTC CASMLTDNYGYTF 13 - - TRBJ1-2 TRBV12-3/TRBV12-4
TGTGCCAGCAGCTTTCGGTCCCCCCCTCAGTACTTC CASSFRSPPQYF 12 - - TRBJ2-4 TRBV7-2
TGTGCCAGCAGTTCCAGCGTAGGGTACGACGGGGAGCTGTTTTTT CASSSSVGYDGELFF 15 - - TRBJ2-2 TRBV12-3/TRBV12-4
TGCAGTGCTAGTAATCGGCCGCGCGCTTATAGCAATCAGCCCCAGCATTTT CSASNRPRAYSNQPQHF 17 few - TRBJ1-5 TRBV20-1
TGTGCCAGCAGCCGGGCCTCGACGGGAAACACCATATATTTT CASSRASTGNTIYF 14 few - TRBJ1-3 TRBV7-9
TGTGCCAGCAGCCAATCGAGGACTGCTAACTATGGCTACACCTTC CASSQSRTANYGYTF 15 many - TRBJ1-2 TRBV4-2
TGCGCCAGCAGCTTGCAGGGAGGGGTGAACTATGGCTACACCTTC CASSLQGGVNYGYTF 15 many - TRBJ1-2 TRBV5-1
TGTGCCAGCAGCTTAGGACGTAGCGGGTCCCTAGCCAAAAACATTCAGTACTTC CASSLGRSGSLAKNIQYF 18 few TRBD2 TRBJ2-4 TRBV11-3
TGCGCCAGCCGGGACAGTACCCCCTACGAGCAGTACTTC CASRDSTPYEQYF 13 few TRBD1 TRBJ2-7 TRBV5-1
TGCAGTGCTAGAGCCGGGACAGGGGGCGTCGGCTACACCTTC CSARAGTGGVGYTF 14 - TRBD1 TRBJ1-2 TRBV20-1
TGCGCCAGCAGCTCCCCGGGAGTAGGCTACAATGAGCAGTTCTTC CASSSPGVGYNEQFF 15 many - TRBJ2-1 TRBV5-1
TGTGCCAGCAGTCAACAGGGAGAGACCCAGTACTTC CASSQQGETQYF 12 - - TRBJ2-5 TRBV12-3/TRBV12-4
TGCGCCAGCAGCCAAGACCGAGATTACAGGGATGTCTATGGCTACACCTTC CASSQDRDYRDVYGYTF 17 few - TRBJ1-2 TRBV4-1
TGCGCCAGCAGCCAAGGGGTTGGCTATGGCTACACCTTC CASSQGVGYGYTF 13 few - TRBJ1-2 TRBV4-3
TGTGCCAGCAGTTTCGGCCATCCACAGGGGGCGGGTAACATTCAGTACTTC CASSFGHPQGAGNIQYF 17 few TRBD1 TRBJ2-4 TRBV12-3/TRBV12-4
TGCGCCAGCAGCCAAGATTGGGGAGACGAGCAGTACTTC CASSQDWGDEQYF 13 - - TRBJ2-7 TRBV4-3